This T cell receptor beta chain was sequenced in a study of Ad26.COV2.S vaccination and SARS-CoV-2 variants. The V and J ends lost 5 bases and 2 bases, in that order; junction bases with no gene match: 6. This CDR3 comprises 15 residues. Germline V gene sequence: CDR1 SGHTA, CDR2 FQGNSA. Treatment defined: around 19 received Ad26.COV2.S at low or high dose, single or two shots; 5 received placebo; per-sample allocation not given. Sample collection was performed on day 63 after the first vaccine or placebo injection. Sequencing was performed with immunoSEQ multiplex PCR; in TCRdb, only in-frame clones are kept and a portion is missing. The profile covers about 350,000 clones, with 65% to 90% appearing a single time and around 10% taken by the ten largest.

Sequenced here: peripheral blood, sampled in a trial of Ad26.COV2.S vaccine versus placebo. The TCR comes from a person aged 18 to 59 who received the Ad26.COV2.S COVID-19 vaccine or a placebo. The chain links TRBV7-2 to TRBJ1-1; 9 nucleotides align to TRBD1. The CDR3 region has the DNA TGTGCCAGCAGCCTACTGGGACAGGGAAACACTGAAGCTTTCTTT. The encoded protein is CASSLLGQGNTEAFF.